Below, one TCR beta chain is given with its context. Its target is not known. The PCR used 60 Vbeta and 13 Jbeta primers. Some clones are missing from TCRdb's copy, which holds only in-frame ones; the method was immunoSEQ multiplex PCR. The sample lists 65,000 to 85,000 clones, around 79% seen once, with roughly 22% in the top ten. The data derive from a study of cytomegalovirus exposure and HLA in healthy donors. Whole-study findings and limits: Clonal expansion was found to be greater in HLA-associated TCR beta chains than in equally common others in a later analysis. Whilst most TCR sequences proved rare, a subset of public TCRs occurred across many donors. In most subjects, TCR beta sequences reportedly gave accurate predictions of HLA-A and HLA-B alleles.

Losses at the gene ends were 2 bases for V and 2 bases for J; bases not matched to a gene: 13. CDR3 length: 18 amino acids. The germline V gene encodes CDR1 SGHVS and CDR2 FNYEAQ. Input material: PBMCs. This sequence originates from a woman aged 40 to 50 in good health and CMV-seropositive. V gene TRBV7-6 combines with J gene TRBJ2-7; 9 nucleotides align to TRBD1. CDR3 in amino acids: CASSLSPPLQGAAYEQYF. CDR3 sequence (DNA): TGTGCCAGCAGCTTATCACCACCACTACAGGGGGCCGCCTACGAGCAGTACTTC. Full variable domain (remainder filled in from reference TRBV7-6 and TRBJ2-7): GAGVSQSPRYKVTKRGQDVALRCDPISGHVSLYWYRQALGQGPEFLTYFNYEAQQDKSGLPNDRFSAERPEGSISTLTIQRTEQRDSAMYRCASSLSPPLQGAAYEQYFGPGTRLTVT.